The entry below describes one TCR beta chain. The antigen is undetermined. The data belong to a study of PD-L1 blockade in urothelial cancer. Study in general: About 90% of the roughly 29 patients were men who had bladder-origin urothelial cancer. Blood gave a median about 150,000 T cells. Study-level results: Blood TCR clonality below the median before treatment was a predictor of better survival.

Time point reported: pretreatment peripheral blood. Urothelial carcinoma in patients was locally advanced or metastatic. The protocol was immunoSEQ multiplex PCR, while the TCRdb copy is restricted to in-frame clones and leaves out a portion. This table has 35,000 to 50,000 clones, 65% to 85% appearing once. The germline gives CDR1 MRHNA, CDR2 SNTAGT. With V trimmed by 6 bases and J by 4 bases, 8 bases remained unmatched. This CDR3 is built from 14 residues. The TCR sequence derives from a man between 60 and 75 years old with urothelial cancer. The starting material was PBMCs, obtained around atezolizumab (anti-PD-L1) treatment. This chain joins TRBV6-4 and TRBJ1-1; TRBD1 matches 7 bases. For the CDR3, the DNA is TGTGCCAGCAGCGTGACAGGGTCAGGCACTGAAGCTTTCTTT. This sequence encodes CASSVTGSGTEAFF.